This TCR beta chain is from a study of control samples from healthy donors and cancer patients. Profiled with immunoSEQ multiplex PCR; TCRdb holds only in-frame clones, not every one. The sample lists 75,000 to 100,000 clones, approximately 78% occurring once. The sequenced material came from blood. The receptor was isolated from a man in his sixties in good health.

Written as DNA, the CDR3 is TGTGCCAGCAGCCAAGGACTACGAGCGGGAGGGTCCTACAATGAGCAGTTCTTC. As protein: CASSQGLRAGGSYNEQFF. This chain uses TRBV4-2 with TRBJ2-1, with 10 bases that match TRBD2. The CDR3 extends over 18 amino acids. V was clipped by 1 base and J by 1 base; unmatched bases: 7. Per germline, CDR1 LGHNA and CDR2 YNFKEQ.